The sequence of this T cell receptor (beta chain) was determined in a study of T cell repertoires in cytomegalovirus infection. In the study overall: Well-studied HLA-B-restricted epitopes and recently identified HLA-C-restricted epitopes of CMV were both used in the study.

Findings and limits, study-wide: Based on cumulative public TCR beta family frequency, carriers of CMV plus the relevant HLA were identified. Ex vivo responses were dominated by HLA-C-restricted CMV-specific TCR beta clonotypes.

Germline-derived CDR1 and CDR2 are SEHNR and FQNEAQ (reference sequence). Trimming removed 0 bases from V and 6 bases from J, with 5 bases in between. This CDR3 spans 12 amino acids. MiXCR, applied by TCRdb to the reads, yields one record per CDR3 protein. The sample yields some 800,000 distinct CDR3 sequences, less than 35% seen once. This clonotype was seen ten or more times. Its specificity is unknown. The receptor was derived from a human donor in good health (CMV status not recorded). Some clones in this sample may be carry-over from other donors' samples. The chain uses TRBV7-9 and TRBJ1-1; the D is unclear. The specimen comprised cultured CD8+ T cells from PBMCs, sampled from culture after CMV antigen stimulation. CDR3 nucleotide sequence: TGTGCCAGCAGCTTAGCCGTCGCTGAAGCTTTCTTT. Its protein product is CASSLAVAEAFF.